This T cell receptor beta chain appears in the sequencing data of a study of T cells after yellow fever vaccination. As for the study in general: Fractions low in cell number were prepared with SMART-Seq v4 Ultra Low Input.

This clonotype was detected only a few times. A universal primer site and UMIs were added as TCR cDNA was made by 5'RACE template switching. TCRdb re-called the 5' RACE reads with MiXCR, one entry per CDR3 protein. The sample contains 300,000 to 350,000 distinct CDR3 sequences, roughly 10% of which appear only once. J lost 8 bases, V lost 4 bases, and 12 bases had no gene match. This CDR3 comprises 16 residues. Germline V gene lookup returns CDR1 SGHRS and CDR2 YFSETQ. This TCR was sampled from a man between 18 and 29 years old who received the YFV17D yellow fever vaccine. Sequences were derived from CD4+ T cells sorted from PBMCs, sampled 45 days after the yellow fever booster vaccination. V gene TRBV5-1 combines with J gene TRBJ1-6; 7 positions match TRBD1. The CDR3 region has the DNA TGCGCCAGCAGCCCCGGGACGGGACAGACCTATTCACCCCTCCACTTT. This codes for CASSPGTGQTYSPLHF. The variable domain in full, with the rest retrieved from reference TRBV5-1 and TRBJ1-6, is KAGVTQTPRYLIKTRGQQVTLSCSPISGHRSVSWYQQTPGQGLQFLFEYFSETQRNKGNFPGRFSGRQFSNSRSEMNVSTLELGDSALYLCASSPGTGQTYSPLHFGNGTRLTVT.